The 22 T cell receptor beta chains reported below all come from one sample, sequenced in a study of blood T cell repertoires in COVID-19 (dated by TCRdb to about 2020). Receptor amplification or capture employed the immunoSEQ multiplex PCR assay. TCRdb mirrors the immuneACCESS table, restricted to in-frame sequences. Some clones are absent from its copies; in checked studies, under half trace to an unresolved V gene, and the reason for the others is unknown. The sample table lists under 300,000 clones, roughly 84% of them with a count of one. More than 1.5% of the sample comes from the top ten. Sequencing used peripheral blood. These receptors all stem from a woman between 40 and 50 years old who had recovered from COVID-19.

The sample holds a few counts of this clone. DNA of the CDR3: TGTGCCAGCAGCTTCCCCCGGCGGACAAACAATGAGCAGTTCTTC. Translating it yields CASSFPRRTNNEQFF. The gene calls are TRBV5-4 and TRBJ2-1; D is perhaps TRBD1 (5 bases). Trimming took 2 bases from V and 5 from J, leaving 14 bases between them. The CDR3 has 15 amino acids. Germline V gene lookup returns CDR1 SGHNT and CDR2 YYREEE (reference sequence).

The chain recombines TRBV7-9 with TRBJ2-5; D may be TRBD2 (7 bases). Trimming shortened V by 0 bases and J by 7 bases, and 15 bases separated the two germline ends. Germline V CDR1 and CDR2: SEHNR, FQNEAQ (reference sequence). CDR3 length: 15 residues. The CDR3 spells CASSLASGGLGTQYF. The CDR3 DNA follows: TGTGCCAGCAGCTTAGCTTCGGGGGGCTTGGGGACCCAGTACTTC.

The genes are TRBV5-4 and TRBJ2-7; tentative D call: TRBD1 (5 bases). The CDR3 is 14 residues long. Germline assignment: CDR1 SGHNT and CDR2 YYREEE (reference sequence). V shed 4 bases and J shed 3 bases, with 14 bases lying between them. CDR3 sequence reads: CASSPDRQRYEQYF. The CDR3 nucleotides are TGTGCCAGCAGCCCTGACCGACAGCGCTACGAGCAGTACTTC.

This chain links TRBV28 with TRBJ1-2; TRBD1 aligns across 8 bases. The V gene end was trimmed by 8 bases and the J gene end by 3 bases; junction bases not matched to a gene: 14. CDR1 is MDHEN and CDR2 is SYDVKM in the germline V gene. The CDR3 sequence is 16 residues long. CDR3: CASGRPRTGGDYGYTF. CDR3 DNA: TGTGCCAGCGGAAGGCCCCGTACAGGGGGGGACTATGGCTACACCTTC.

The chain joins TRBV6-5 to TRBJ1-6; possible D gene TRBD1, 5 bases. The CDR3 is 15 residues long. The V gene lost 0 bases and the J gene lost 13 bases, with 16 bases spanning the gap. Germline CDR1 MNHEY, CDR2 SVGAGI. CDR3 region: CASSYSRWGLSPLHF. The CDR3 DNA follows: TGTGCCAGCAGTTACTCGAGATGGGGACTTTCCCCCCTCCACTTT.

CDR3 in amino acids: CASSYGTSGNEQFF. CDR3 nucleotide sequence: TGTGCCAGCAGCTACGGGACTAGCGGAAATGAGCAGTTCTTC. The rearrangement links TRBV5-5 to TRBJ2-1; TRBD2 matches at 11 bases. This CDR3 has 14 residues. Germline CDR1 and CDR2: SGHKS and YYEKEE (reference sequence). The V and J ends lost 3 bases and 7 bases, in that order; junction bases with no gene match: 3.

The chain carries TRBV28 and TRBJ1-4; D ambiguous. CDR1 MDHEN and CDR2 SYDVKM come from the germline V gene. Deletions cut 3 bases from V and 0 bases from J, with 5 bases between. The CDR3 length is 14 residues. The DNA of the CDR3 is TGTGCCAGCAGTTTTTCGGCAACTAATGAAAAACTGTTTTTT. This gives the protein CASSFSATNEKLFF.

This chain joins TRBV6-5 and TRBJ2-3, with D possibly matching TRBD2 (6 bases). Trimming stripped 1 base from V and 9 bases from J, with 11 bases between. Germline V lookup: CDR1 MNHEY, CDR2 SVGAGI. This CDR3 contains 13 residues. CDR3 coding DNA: TGTGCCAGCAGTTACTATAGTAGCGGAACGCAGTATTTT. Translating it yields CASSYYSSGTQYF.

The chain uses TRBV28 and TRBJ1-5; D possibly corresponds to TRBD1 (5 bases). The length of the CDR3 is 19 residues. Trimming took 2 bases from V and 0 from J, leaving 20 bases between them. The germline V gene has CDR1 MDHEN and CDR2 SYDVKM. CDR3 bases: TGTGCCAGCAGTTTAAGGTACCTCCGGACATTTAATAGCAATCAGCCCCAGCATTTT. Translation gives CASSLRYLRTFNSNQPQHF.

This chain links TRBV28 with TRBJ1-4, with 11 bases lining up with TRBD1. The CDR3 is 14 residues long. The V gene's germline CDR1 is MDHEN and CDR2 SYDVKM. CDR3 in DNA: TGTGGGTCTGGGGGGACAGGGGGAATTGAAAAACTGTTTTTT. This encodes CGSGGTGGIEKLFF.

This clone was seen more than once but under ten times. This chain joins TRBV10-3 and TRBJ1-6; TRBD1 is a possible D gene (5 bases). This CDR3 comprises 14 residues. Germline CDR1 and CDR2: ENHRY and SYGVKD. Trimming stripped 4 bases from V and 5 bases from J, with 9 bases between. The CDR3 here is CAISGGDNNSPLHF. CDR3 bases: TGTGCCATCAGTGGGGGGGATAATAATTCACCCCTCCACTTT.

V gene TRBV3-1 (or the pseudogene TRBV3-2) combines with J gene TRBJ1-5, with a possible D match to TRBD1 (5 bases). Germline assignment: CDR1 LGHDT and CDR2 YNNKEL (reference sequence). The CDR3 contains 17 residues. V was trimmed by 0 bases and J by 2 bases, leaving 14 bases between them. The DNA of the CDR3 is TGTGCCAGCAGCCAAGATTCGGGGGAGATGGGCAATCAGCCCCAGCATTTT. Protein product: CASSQDSGEMGNQPQHF.

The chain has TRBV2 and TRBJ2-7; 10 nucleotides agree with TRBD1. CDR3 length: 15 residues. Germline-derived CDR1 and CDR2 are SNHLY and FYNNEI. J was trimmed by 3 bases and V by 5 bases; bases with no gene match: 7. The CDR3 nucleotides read TGTGCCAGCAGTTGGGGACAGGGGATTTACTACGAGCAGTACTTC. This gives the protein CASSWGQGIYYEQYF.

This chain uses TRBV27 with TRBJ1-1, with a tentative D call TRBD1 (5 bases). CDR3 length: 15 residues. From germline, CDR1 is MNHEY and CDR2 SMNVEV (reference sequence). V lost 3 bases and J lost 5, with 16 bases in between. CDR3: CASSFTQGVGTEAFF. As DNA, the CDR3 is TGTGCCAGCAGTTTCACCCAAGGGGTGGGAACTGAAGCTTTCTTT.

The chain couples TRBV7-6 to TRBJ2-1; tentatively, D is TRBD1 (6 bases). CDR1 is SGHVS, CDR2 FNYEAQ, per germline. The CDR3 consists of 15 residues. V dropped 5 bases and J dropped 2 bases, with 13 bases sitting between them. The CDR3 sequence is CASSPQGSAYNEQFF. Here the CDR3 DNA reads TGTGCCAGCAGCCCTCAGGGGTCCGCCTACAATGAGCAGTTCTTC.

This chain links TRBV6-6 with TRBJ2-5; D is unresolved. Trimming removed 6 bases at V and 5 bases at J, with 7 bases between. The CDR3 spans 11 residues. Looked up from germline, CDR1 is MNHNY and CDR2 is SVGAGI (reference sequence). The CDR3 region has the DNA TGTGCCAGCAGCCGGTTGGAGACCCAGTACTTC. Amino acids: CASSRLETQYF.

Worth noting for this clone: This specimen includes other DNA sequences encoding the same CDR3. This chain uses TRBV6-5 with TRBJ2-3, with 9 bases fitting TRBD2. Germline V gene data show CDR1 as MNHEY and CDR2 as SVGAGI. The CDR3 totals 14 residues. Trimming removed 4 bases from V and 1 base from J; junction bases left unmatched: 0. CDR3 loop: CASSLAGGTDTQYF. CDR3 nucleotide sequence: TGTGCCAGCAGTTTAGCGGGGGGCACAGATACGCAGTATTTT.

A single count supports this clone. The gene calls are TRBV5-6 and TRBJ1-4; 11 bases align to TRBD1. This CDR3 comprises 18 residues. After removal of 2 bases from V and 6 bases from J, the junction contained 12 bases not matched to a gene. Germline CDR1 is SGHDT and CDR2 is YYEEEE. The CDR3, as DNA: TGTGCCAGCAGCTTAGGACAGGGGGCGCTTAGAAGAGATGAAAAACTGTTTTTT. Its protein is CASSLGQGALRRDEKLFF.

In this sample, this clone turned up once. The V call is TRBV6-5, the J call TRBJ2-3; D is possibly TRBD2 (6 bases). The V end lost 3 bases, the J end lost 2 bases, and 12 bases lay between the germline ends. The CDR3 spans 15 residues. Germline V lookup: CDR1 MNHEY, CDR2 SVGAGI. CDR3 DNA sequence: TGTGCCAGCAGTTATTTTGGAGGGGCCACAGATACGCAGTATTTT. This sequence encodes CASSYFGGATDTQYF.

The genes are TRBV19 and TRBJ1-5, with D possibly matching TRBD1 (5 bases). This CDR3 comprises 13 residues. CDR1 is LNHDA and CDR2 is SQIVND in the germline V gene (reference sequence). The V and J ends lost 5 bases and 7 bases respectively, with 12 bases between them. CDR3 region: CASSLGQIQPQHF. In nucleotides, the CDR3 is TGTGCCAGTAGTTTAGGACAAATCCAGCCCCAGCATTTT.

As DNA, the CDR3 is TGCGCCAGCAGCTTGAGCGGGGATGGAACAGATACGCAGTATTTT. It translates to CASSLSGDGTDTQYF. This chain joins TRBV5-1 and TRBJ2-3; TRBD2 matches 7 bases. Germline V gene lookup returns CDR1 SGHRS and CDR2 YFSETQ. This CDR3 region has 15 residues. Trimming at V came to 1 base and at J to 3 bases, leaving 5 bases not matched to a gene.

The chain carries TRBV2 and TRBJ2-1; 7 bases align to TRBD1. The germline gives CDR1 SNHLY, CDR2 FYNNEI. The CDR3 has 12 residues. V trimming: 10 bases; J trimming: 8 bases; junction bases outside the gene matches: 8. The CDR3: CATKGAPDEQFF. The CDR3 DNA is TGTGCCACCAAGGGGGCGCCGGATGAGCAGTTCTTC.